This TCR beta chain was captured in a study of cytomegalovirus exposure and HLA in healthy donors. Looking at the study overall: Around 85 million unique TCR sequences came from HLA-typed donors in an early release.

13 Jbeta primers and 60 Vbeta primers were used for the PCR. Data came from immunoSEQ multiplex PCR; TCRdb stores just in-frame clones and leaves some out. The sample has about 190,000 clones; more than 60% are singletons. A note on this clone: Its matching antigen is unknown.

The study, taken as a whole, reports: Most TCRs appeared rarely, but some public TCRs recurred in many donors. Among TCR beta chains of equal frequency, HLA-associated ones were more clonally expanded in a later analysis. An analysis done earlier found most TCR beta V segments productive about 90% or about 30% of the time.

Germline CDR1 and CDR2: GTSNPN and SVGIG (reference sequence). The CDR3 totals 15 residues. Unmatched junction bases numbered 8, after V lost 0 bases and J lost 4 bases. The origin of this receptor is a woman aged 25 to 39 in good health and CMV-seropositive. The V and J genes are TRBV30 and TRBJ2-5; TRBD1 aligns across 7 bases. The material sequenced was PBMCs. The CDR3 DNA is TGTGCCTGGAGTGTAAAACAGGGGCTGGGAGAGACCCAGTACTTC. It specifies CAWSVKQGLGETQYF.